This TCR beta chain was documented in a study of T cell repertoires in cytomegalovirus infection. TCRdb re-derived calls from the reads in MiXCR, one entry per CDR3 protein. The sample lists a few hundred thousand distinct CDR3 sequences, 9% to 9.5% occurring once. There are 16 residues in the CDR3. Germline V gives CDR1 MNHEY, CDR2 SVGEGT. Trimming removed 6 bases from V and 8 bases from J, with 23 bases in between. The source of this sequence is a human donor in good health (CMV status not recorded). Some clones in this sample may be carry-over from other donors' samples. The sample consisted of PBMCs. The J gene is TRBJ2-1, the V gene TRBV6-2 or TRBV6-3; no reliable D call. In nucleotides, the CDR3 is TGTGCCAGCAGAGAGCTGCACCTAGGCCCTCTGGATGAGCAGTTCTTC. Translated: CASRELHLGPLDEQFF.